The 5 T cell receptor beta chains listed next were all sequenced from one sample in a study of T cell repertoires in cytomegalovirus infection. Via MiXCR, TCRdb re-called the reads, giving one row per CDR3 protein. The sample consists of about 230,000 distinct CDR3 sequences, 22% of them appearing once. The sample consisted of CD8+ T cells from PBMCs. Receptors were obtained from a human donor in good health (CMV status not recorded). Some clones in this sample may be carry-over from other donors' samples.

The CDR3 loop is CASSFLGDYNEQFF. CDR3 sequence (DNA): TGTGCCAGCAGTTTCCTCGGGGATTACAATGAGCAGTTCTTC. The V gene is TRBV12-3 or TRBV12-4, the J gene TRBJ2-1, with TRBD2 as a possible D gene (5 bases). V was pared by 3 bases and J by 4 bases, with 10 bases between. The CDR3 runs to 14 residues.

This clonotype was detected only a few times. The chain carries TRBV28 and TRBJ2-7; 10 nucleotides match TRBD2. CDR1 MDHEN and CDR2 SYDVKM come from the germline V gene. V shed 3 bases, J shed 5 bases, and the junction held 10 bases outside the gene matches. The CDR3 contains 16 residues. Here the CDR3 reads CASSFYRLAGEDEQYF. CDR3 in DNA: TGTGCCAGCAGTTTCTACAGGCTAGCGGGGGAGGACGAGCAGTACTTC.

The sample holds a few counts of this clonotype. V usage is TRBV7-9 and J usage is TRBJ2-3; tentative D call: TRBD2 (6 bases). The germline gives CDR1 SEHNR, CDR2 FQNEAQ (reference sequence). This CDR3 is 15 amino acids long. The V gene lost 4 bases and the J gene lost 5 bases, with 16 bases spanning the gap. The CDR3 sequence: CASSSRGNPQDTQYF. The CDR3 coding sequence is TGTGCCAGCAGCTCCCGGGGGAACCCACAAGATACGCAGTATTTT.

This clonotype was seen more than once but under ten times. The chain couples TRBV4-1 to TRBJ2-2; possible D gene TRBD1, 7 bases. The CDR3 covers 15 residues. Germline assignment: CDR1 MGHRA and CDR2 YSYEKL. With 0 bases removed from V and 6 bases from J, the gap between germline ends came to 11 bases. The CDR3 region is CASSQDGRGAGELFF. As DNA, the CDR3 is TGCGCCAGCAGCCAAGACGGCAGGGGGGCCGGGGAGCTGTTTTTT.

Turning to this clonotype: A much larger clone lies one base from this, so it may be a read error. The chain has TRBV7-2 and TRBJ1-6, with D hard to call. Trimming took off 6 bases at V and 6 bases at J, with 12 bases between the two ends. The germline gives CDR1 SGHTA, CDR2 FQGNSA. This CDR3 region has 14 residues. For the CDR3, the DNA is TGTGCCAGCAGGGTGGTTCTTAGTAATTCACCCCTCCACTTT. This codes for CASRVVLSNSPLHF.